This T cell receptor (beta chain) comes out of a study of neurological immune-mediated disorders. Study findings and constraints: The absence of shared CDR3 amino acid sequences among expanded clones across subjects suggests private repertoires in all groups. The greatest TCR clonal expansion occurred in HTLV-1-associated myelopathy and the least in multiple sclerosis, which fell below healthy controls.

Unsorted libraries were generated from 2 million PBMCs. These cells had been stored in RNAlater at -80 C. This clonotype was counted many times. The target antigen is unknown. From 15-18 subjects, over 190 million TCR-beta sequences were obtained in each sequencing run. TCRdb independently ran MiXCR on the 5' RACE reads; one entry per CDR3 protein. The sample yields approximately 46,000 distinct CDR3 sequences, about a tenth seen once. This CDR3 spans 16 amino acids. Germline trimming cut 1 base from V and 0 bases from J; bases unmatched to any gene: 6. CDR1 and CDR2 (germline): SGHDT, YYEEEE. The receptor's source is an older man with HTLV-1-associated myelopathy (HAM/TSP). The sample consisted of PBMCs. J is TRBJ2-7 and V is TRBV5-6; 8 bases agree with TRBD1. In DNA form, the CDR3 reads TGTGCCAGCAGCTTGTCCGGGACAGGATCCTCCTACGAGCAGTACTTC. Its protein product is CASSLSGTGSSYEQYF.